This TCR beta chain came from a study of control samples from healthy donors and cancer patients. The assay was immunoSEQ multiplex PCR, and TCRdb's table has in-frame clones only and misses some. The sample holds 150,000 to 200,000 clones, more than 90% seen once. The CDR3 extends over 13 amino acids. The germline V gene has CDR1 SNHLY and CDR2 FYNNEI. The V end was cut by 4 bases, the J end by 2 bases, with 8 bases between. The material sequenced was blood. This TCR derives from a man aged 30 to 45 in good health. This chain links TRBV2 with TRBJ2-5, with D uncertain. Here the CDR3 reads CASSGGRQETQYF. The CDR3 DNA reads as TGTGCCAGCAGTGGAGGCAGACAAGAGACCCAGTACTTC.